The T cell receptor beta chain under discussion was sequenced for a study of regulatory T cells in long-lasting Graves disease. Arm-PCR of CDR3 regions with iRepertoire HTBI primers generated TCR beta libraries. Using its own MiXCR run on the multiplex PCR reads, TCRdb lists one record per CDR3 protein. The sample contains about 350,000 distinct CDR3 sequences, around 17% of which appear only once. Germline assignment: CDR1 SEHNR and CDR2 FQNEAQ (reference sequence). CDR3 length equals 13 residues. Described time point: newly diagnosed GD, antithyroid drugs for less than 3 months. The TCR library was made from RNA extracted from PBMCs. This clonotype was recorded at least ten times. The junction and the germline gene differ at one end; a read error may be behind it. Another study also made use of these data, one on T cells in Graves' hyperthyroidism and ophthalmopathy.

Sequenced here: peripheral blood mononuclear cells (PBMCs), sampled at new diagnosis, from a patient treated with antithyroid drugs. The genes are TRBV7-9 and TRBJ2-5; a possible D gene is TRBD1 (7 bases). The receptor was derived from a man aged 40-49 years with Graves disease. CDR3 protein: CASSAGTEETQYF. CDR3 DNA sequence: TGCGCCAGCAGCGCGGGGACAGAAGAGACCCAGTACTTC.